The 10 T cell receptor beta chains below were found in one sample sequenced in a study. TCRdb itself ran the RT-PCR reads through MiXCR, one entry per CDR3 protein. The table has hundreds of thousands of distinct CDR3 sequences, approximately 15% seen once. Sample: memory CD4+ T cells from blood. The source of these receptors is a female donor in good health, serving as a healthy control.

The chain combines TRBV7-8 with TRBJ1-6; perhaps TRBD1 as D (6 bases). Trimming cost V 5 bases and J 10 bases, with 27 bases left between them. The germline CDR1 and CDR2 sequences are SGHVS and FQNEAQ. The CDR3 is 18 amino acids. CDR3 in DNA: TGTGCCAGCAGCGCCCGCCCAGACAGGTCCCCGAGAGGGTCACCCCTCCACTTT. It translates to CASSARPDRSPRGSPLHF.

This clonotype was picked up many times. The chain couples TRBV6-4 to TRBJ2-1; possibly TRBD2 for D (6 bases). This CDR3 has 14 amino acids. The germline V and J ends were trimmed by 9 bases and 4 bases, with 16 bases remaining between them. Germline V gives CDR1 MRHNA, CDR2 SNTAGT. CDR3 nucleotide sequence: TGTGCCAGTTCTCCGGGACTGACTTACAATGAGCAGTTCTTC. This gives the protein CASSPGLTYNEQFF.

This clonotype was counted many times. This rearrangement joins TRBV6-2 or TRBV6-3 to TRBJ1-5, with unresolved D. Trimming shortened V by 6 bases and J by 3 bases, and 6 bases separated the two germline ends. Germline V gene lookup returns CDR1 MNHEY and CDR2 SVGEGT. CDR3 length: 12 residues. CDR3 protein: CASRDPNQPQHF. The CDR3, as DNA: TGTGCCAGCAGGGACCCCAATCAGCCCCAGCATTTT.

Ten or more counts support this clonotype. The chain joins TRBV12-3 or TRBV12-4 to TRBJ2-5, with D maybe TRBD1 (6 bases). V lost 4 bases and J lost 2, with 8 bases in between. CDR3 size: 13 residues. The DNA of the CDR3 is TGTGCCAGCAGTTATGGGACACAAGAGACCCAGTACTTC. Its protein product is CASSYGTQETQYF.

This clonotype was counted only a few times. This rearrangement joins TRBV5-1 to TRBJ2-5; 9 bases align to TRBD2. The CDR3 spans 14 residues. CDR1 SGHRS and CDR2 YFSETQ come from the germline V gene. V was pared by 0 bases and J by 5 bases, with 2 bases of the junction left unmatched. The CDR3 protein is CASSLASGMETQYF. The CDR3 DNA is TGCGCCAGCAGCTTGGCTAGCGGGATGGAGACCCAGTACTTC. Full variable domain (outside the CDR3, taken from reference TRBV5-1 and TRBJ2-5): KAGVTQTPRYLIKTRGQQVTLSCSPISGHRSVSWYQQTPGQGLQFLFEYFSETQRNKGNFPGRFSGRQFSNSRSEMNVSTLELGDSALYLCASSLASGMETQYFGPGTRLLVL.

CDR3 amino acids: CASSLPGTALGKLFF. The CDR3, as DNA: TGTGCCAGCAGTTTACCCGGGACGGCTTTAGGAAAACTGTTTTTT. V usage is TRBV28 and J usage is TRBJ1-4, with D perhaps TRBD1 (5 bases). Trimming left V 2 bases short and J 10 bases short, with 17 bases between. In germline, CDR1 is MDHEN, CDR2 SYDVKM. The CDR3 spans 15 residues.

This clonotype has a handful of counts. The chain is built from TRBV28 and TRBJ1-1; D unclear. Trimming took off 5 bases at V and 2 bases at J, with 15 bases between the two ends. CDR1 and CDR2 (germline): MDHEN, SYDVKM. The CDR3 is 15 amino acids. CDR3 sequence reads: CASSRRGWGNTEAFF. In DNA form, the CDR3 reads TGTGCCAGCAGTAGGCGGGGTTGGGGTAACACTGAAGCTTTCTTT.

The table lists this clonotype with many counts. The chain links TRBV30 to TRBJ2-5; possibly TRBD2 for D (6 bases). V was cut by 4 bases and J by 2 bases, with 11 bases left in between. This CDR3 has 13 amino acids. Germline CDR1 GTSNPN, CDR2 SVGIG (reference sequence). CDR3 sequence reads: CAWKIRGQETQYF. CDR3 coding DNA: TGTGCCTGGAAGATCCGGGGGCAAGAGACCCAGTACTTC.

This clonotype has a handful of counts. The rearrangement links TRBV28 to TRBJ2-3; TRBD2 might be the D (6 bases). The CDR3 has 16 amino acids. Trimming pared 4 bases from V and 5 bases from J, leaving 19 bases between. Looked up from germline, CDR1 is MDHEN and CDR2 is SYDVKM. The CDR3 spells CASSCPPTSPIDTQYF. CDR3 coding DNA: TGTGCCAGCAGTTGTCCGCCGACTAGTCCCATAGATACGCAGTATTTT. Complete variable domain (other parts from reference TRBV28 and TRBJ2-3): DVKVTQSSRYLVKRTGEKVFLECVQDMDHENMFWYRQDPGLGLRLIYFSYDVKMKEKGDIPEGYSVSREKKERFSLILESASTNQTSMYLCASSCPPTSPIDTQYFGPGTRLTVL.

This clonotype was observed a few times. The chain uses TRBV9 and TRBJ2-5, with 12 bases lining up with TRBD2. Germline lookup yields CDR1 SGDLS and CDR2 YYNGEE. This CDR3 is built from 14 residues. The junction had 10 bases not matched to a gene; V was cut back by 4 bases and J by 12 bases. CDR3 nucleotides: TGTGCCAGCAGCCCACGACTAGCGGGAGCGGGAAAGTACTTC. Its translation is CASSPRLAGAGKYF.